This T cell receptor beta chain was recovered during a study of beta chain features in type 1 diabetes. The authors sorted CD4+ naive, central memory, regulatory and stem cell-like memory cells via CD45RO/CCR7/CD25/CD127/CD95/CD27. Populations obtained by sorting all exceeded 95% purity. cDNA synthesis used the whole RNA isolate, giving expressed TCRB sequences. Only in-frame clones appear in the TCRdb table, and some are missing; sequencing was by immunoSEQ multiplex PCR. The sample consists of around 400,000 clones, approximately 12% of them appearing once. In its sample, this clone was seen a few times. Its antigen remains unidentified. This CDR3 has 16 residues. V trimming: 4 bases; J trimming: 3 bases; junction bases outside the gene matches: 8. Germline values: CDR1 SGHDN, CDR2 FVKESK. Points from the study as a whole: In every one of the four CD4+ subsets, TCRB CDR3s were moderately but significantly shorter in Type 1 diabetes patients.

The V call is TRBV14, the J call TRBJ2-2; TRBD1 aligns across 7 bases. The TCR sequence derives from a man between 18 and 35 years old in good health. Sample: naive CD4+ T cells from blood. CDR3 residues: CASSPGWGQYTGELFF. CDR3 coding DNA: TGTGCCAGCAGCCCCGGATGGGGACAGTACACCGGGGAGCTGTTTTTT.